This T cell receptor beta chain was recovered during a study of regulatory T cells in long-lasting Graves disease. CDR3 length: 13 amino acids. V was cut by 3 bases and J by 6 bases, with 9 bases left in between. CDR1 is SGHTA and CDR2 is FQGNSA in the germline V gene. Overall study results and limits: TRBV28 was favored in persistent disease, as were TRBJ1-2 and TRBJ2-5.

In this sample, this clonotype turned up many times. Its antigen is unidentified. Relying on iRepertoire HTBI primers and Arm-PCR of CDR3 regions, the team built TCR beta libraries. How the authors handled the data: Across all samples, just over 60 TRBV segments and about 14 TRBJ segments were identified. TCRdb reprocessed the multiplex PCR reads with MiXCR, giving one entry per CDR3 protein. The V and J calls were determined by TCRdb, not by the authors. The data show about 470,000 distinct CDR3 sequences, with about 17% seen just once and 12% held by the top ten. Time point in this sample: newly diagnosed GD, antithyroid drugs for less than 3 months. Researchers made the TCR library from RNA that was extracted from PBMCs. These data also featured in a second study, about T cells in Graves' hyperthyroidism and ophthalmopathy. That work contributes: HTBI primers were used for first-round RT-PCR of the TCR CDR3. Most expanded thyroid clonotypes above 0.001 recurred in blood.

The rearrangement joins TRBV7-2 to TRBJ2-1; D not certain. This TCR was sampled from a man aged 40-55 years with Graves disease. Sequenced material: peripheral blood mononuclear cells (PBMCs), taken at new diagnosis, from a patient treated with antithyroid drugs. The CDR3 spells CASSLAAFNEQFF. As DNA, the CDR3 is TGTGCCAGCAGCTTGGCTGCGTTCAATGAGCAGTTCTTC. Full variable domain (outside the CDR3, taken from reference TRBV7-2 and TRBJ2-1): GAGVSQSPSNKVTEKGKDVELRCDPISGHTALYWYRQSLGQGLEFLIYFQGNSAPDKSGLPSDRFSAERTGGSVSTLTIQRTQQEDSAVYLCASSLAAFNEQFFGPGTRLTVL.